This T cell receptor (beta chain) was recovered during a study of early T cells in non-severe SARS-CoV-2 infection. Study at large: Sequencing of bulk RNA from unsorted whole blood was done, without chain pairing.

The CDR3 sequence is 14 residues long. CDR1 is SGDLS, CDR2 YYNGEE, per germline. Ten or more counts support this clonotype. Germline is not matched at one junction end, which may reflect a read error. One entry per CDR3 protein, called by TCRdb with MiXCR from the 5' RACE reads. The table includes 55,000 to 70,000 distinct CDR3 sequences, about 11% detected once. The source was whole blood, collected at baseline. The receptor was isolated from an adult who was a healthcare worker with PCR-confirmed SARS-CoV-2 infection or an uninfected control (not recorded which). The donor label of this sample is uncertain. V gene TRBV9 combines with J gene TRBJ1-2; maybe TRBD1 (6 bases). The CDR3 here is CASSAQIQGPEIRF. The CDR3 bases are TGTGCCAGCAGCGCGCAAATACAGGGTCCCGAGATCCGATTC.